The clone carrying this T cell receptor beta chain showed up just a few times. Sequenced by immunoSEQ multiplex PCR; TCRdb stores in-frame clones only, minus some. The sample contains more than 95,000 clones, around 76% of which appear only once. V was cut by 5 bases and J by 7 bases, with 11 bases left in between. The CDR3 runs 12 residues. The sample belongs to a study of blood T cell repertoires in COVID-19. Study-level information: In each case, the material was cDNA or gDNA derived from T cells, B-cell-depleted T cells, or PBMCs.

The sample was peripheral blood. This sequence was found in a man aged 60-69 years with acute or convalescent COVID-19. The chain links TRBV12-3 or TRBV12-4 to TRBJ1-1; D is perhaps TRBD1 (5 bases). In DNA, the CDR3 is TGTGCCAGCAGTACCCACCAGGGTGAAGCTTTCTTT. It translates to CASSTHQGEAFF.